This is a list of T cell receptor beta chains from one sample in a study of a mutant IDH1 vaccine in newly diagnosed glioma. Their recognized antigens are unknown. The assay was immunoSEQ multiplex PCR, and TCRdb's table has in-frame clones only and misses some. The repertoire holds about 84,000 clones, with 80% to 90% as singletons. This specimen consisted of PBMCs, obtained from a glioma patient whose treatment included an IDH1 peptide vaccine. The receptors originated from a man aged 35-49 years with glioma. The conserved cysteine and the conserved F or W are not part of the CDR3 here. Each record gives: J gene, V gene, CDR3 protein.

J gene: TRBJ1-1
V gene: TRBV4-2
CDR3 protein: ASSQVQTNTEAF

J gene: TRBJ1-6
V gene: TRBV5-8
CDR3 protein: ASSSPGQGVHSPLH

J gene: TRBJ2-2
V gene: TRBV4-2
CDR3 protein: ASSHPGTANSNTGELF

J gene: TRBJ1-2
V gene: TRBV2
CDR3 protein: ASTGGLGNYGYT

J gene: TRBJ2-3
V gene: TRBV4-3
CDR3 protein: ASSQTGDTQY

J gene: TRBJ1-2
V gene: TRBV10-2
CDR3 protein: ASSVKEGNYGYT

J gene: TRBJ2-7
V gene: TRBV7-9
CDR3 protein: ASSKDRGLYEQY

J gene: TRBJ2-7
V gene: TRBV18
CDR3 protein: ASSERTGGFYEQY

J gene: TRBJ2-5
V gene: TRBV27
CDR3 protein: ASSTDPPGTVKETQY

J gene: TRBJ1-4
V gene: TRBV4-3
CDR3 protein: ASSQDGSNNEKLF

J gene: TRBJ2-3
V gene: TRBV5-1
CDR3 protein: ASSRSSGASTDTQY

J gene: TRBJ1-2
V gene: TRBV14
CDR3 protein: ASSQSSGAAYGYT

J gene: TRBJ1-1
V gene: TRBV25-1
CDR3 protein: ASSEGPMNTEAF

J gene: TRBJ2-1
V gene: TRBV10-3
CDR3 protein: AISEVLEGSNEQF

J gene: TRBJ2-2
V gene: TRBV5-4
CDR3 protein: ASSPYHVAGELF

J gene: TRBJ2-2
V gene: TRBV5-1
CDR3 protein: ASSLVGQGGTGELF

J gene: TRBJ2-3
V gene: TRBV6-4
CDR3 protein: ASSEEGGADTQY

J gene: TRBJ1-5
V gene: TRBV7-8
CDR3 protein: ASAKGPIQPQH

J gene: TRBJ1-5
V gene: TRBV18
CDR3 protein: ASSPYRGSDQPQH

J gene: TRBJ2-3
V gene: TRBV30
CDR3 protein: AWTGGDTQY

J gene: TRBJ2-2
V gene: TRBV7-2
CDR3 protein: ASSRQGADTGELF

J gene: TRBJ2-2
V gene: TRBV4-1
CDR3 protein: ASSQEPNTGELF

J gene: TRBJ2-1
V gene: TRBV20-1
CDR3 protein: SVAGDHEQF

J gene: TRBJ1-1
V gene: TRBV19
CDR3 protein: ASSIVMNTEAF

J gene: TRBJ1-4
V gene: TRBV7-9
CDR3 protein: ASSRQRTGPEKLF

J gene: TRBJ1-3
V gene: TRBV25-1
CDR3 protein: ASSEIEVGGNTIY

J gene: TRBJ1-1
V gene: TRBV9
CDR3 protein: ASSVEQSEAF

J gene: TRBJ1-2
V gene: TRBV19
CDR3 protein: ASSTEGSRSYT

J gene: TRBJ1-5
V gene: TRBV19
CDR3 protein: ASTTRAPIKPQH

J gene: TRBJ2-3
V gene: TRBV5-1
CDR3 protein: ASSSLAGGMGTDTQY

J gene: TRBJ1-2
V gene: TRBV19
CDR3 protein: ASSDQAGNYGYT

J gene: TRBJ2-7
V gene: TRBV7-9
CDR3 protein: ASSLAPGQTYEQY

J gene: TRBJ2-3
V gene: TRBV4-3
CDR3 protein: ASSQEWGQGRLSADTQY

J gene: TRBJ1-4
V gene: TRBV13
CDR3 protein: ASSDKTGINEKLF

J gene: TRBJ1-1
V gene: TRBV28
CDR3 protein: ASSLWNTEAF

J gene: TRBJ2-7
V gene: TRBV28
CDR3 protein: ASSLHGGGAEQY